This is a list of T cell receptor beta chains from one sample in a study of cytomegalovirus exposure and HLA in healthy donors. Assay: immunoSEQ multiplex PCR; the TCRdb copy retains only in-frame clones and omits some. This table holds roughly 63,000 clones, about 65% found once. The sequenced sample was PBMCs. Receptors were obtained from a man aged 50 or older in good health and CMV-seropositive. Both conserved end residues are part of each CDR3. Clone sizes are given selectively: once, few, many, or a class where the clone is expanded.

CDR3aa | abundance | v_gene
CASSYLSGKSDTQYF | - | TRBV5-6
CASTPREGGKEAFF | - | TRBV6-6
CASSLNRGVGEQYF | few | TRBV7-8
CASSVEGQGNYGYTF | once | TRBV9
CASRLTGGAWLNTEAFF | - | TRBV27
CASSLPGTRTYEQYF | - | TRBV7-9
CSVNAVTANTEAFF | - | TRBV29-1
CASSLARLAGGLANTGELFF | - | TRBV5-4
CASRSTGGGSYEQYF | - | TRBV28
CASAPRGTGLVPQHF | - | TRBV27
CASSSLWTSGSNEQFF | - | TRBV5-4
CASSFGGGETQYF | - | TRBV27
CASSDQPAGGRGNEQFF | few | TRBV9
CASSYPRGKGYTF | few | TRBV6-6
CASSVGRGSRAGELFF | - | TRBV9
CASSQLAGVGGGLFF | - | TRBV4-1
CASSSERQGALHF | many | TRBV7-9
CASMSTGSGANVLTF | - | TRBV7-2
CASSLLGQWDTEAFF | - | TRBV7-8
CASSLRRTFNEKLFF | - | TRBV5-6
CASSEWQGQHQPQHF | - | TRBV6-1
CASSIHGTGGTEAFF | - | TRBV28
CASSQGMLGQGNYGYTF | - | TRBV4-3
CASSAWTVDNYGYTF | - | TRBV5-1
CASSTGQGYQETQYF | - | TRBV19
CASSSTPVSEQFF | - | TRBV5-1
CAWSAKSGFTKLFF | - | TRBV30
CAWGGRTARGEKLFF | - | TRBV30
CASSTTGQGVSPLREAFF | - | TRBV25-1
CASSPGQGRPGANVLTF | - | TRBV28
CASSRRGTPPYEQYF | - | TRBV28
CSVDDRRSTEAFF | - | TRBV29-1
CASSQDWGVAGELFF | - | TRBV4-3
CASSLRGTNYGYTF | - | TRBV6-5
CASSNGDRVSTEAFF | once | TRBV7-8
CASSDYGTGIYEQYF | few | TRBV7-9
CASSEAVGSSGANVLTF | few | TRBV6-1
CASSLGAKEVYGYTF | - | TRBV7-9
CATSRRGHSTGELFF | - | TRBV15
CAWSGMNTEAFF | - | TRBV30